A selection of T cell receptor beta chains follows, all from one sample in a study of technical replicates of blood from a few donors. Profiling relied on immunoSEQ multiplex PCR, and the TCRdb table lists in-frame clones only, not all of them. The repertoire has about 100,000 clones, 96% of them found once; the top ten carry approximately 0.21%. The sequenced sample was T cells isolated from PBMCs. Receptors were obtained from a human donor in good health. Each CDR3 is given with its conserved first and last residue. The D gene is left open where the match is weak. Part of the rows lack a size; the others show once, few, many or a class for expanded clones.

cdr3_length: 14
j_call: TRBJ2-7
d_call: .
v_call: TRBV5-4
clone_size: .
cdr3_aa: CASSLDGSFGEQYF
cdr3_nt: TGTGCCAGCAGCTTGGATGGTAGTTTCGGCGAGCAGTACTTC

cdr3_length: 11
j_call: TRBJ1-1
d_call: .
v_call: TRBV30
clone_size: .
cdr3_aa: CAWRRWAEAFF
cdr3_nt: TGTGCCTGGAGGAGGTGGGCTGAAGCTTTCTTT

cdr3_length: 13
j_call: TRBJ2-7
d_call: .
v_call: TRBV11-2
clone_size: .
cdr3_aa: CASSLAGTTEQYF
cdr3_nt: TGTGCCAGCAGCTTAGCCGGGACAACCGAGCAGTACTTC

cdr3_length: 14
j_call: TRBJ2-7
d_call: .
v_call: TRBV7-9
clone_size: .
cdr3_aa: CASSLTGITYEQYF
cdr3_nt: TGTGCCAGCAGCTTAACGGGGATAACCTACGAGCAGTACTTC

cdr3_length: 13
j_call: TRBJ1-1
d_call: .
v_call: TRBV11-2
clone_size: .
cdr3_aa: CASSLGGWGEAFF
cdr3_nt: TGTGCCAGCAGCTTGGGAGGCTGGGGTGAAGCTTTCTTT

cdr3_length: 14
j_call: TRBJ1-6
d_call: TRBD1
v_call: TRBV6-5
clone_size: .
cdr3_aa: CASSSGQGNSPLHF
cdr3_nt: TGTGCCAGCAGTAGTGGACAGGGGAATTCACCCCTCCACTTT

cdr3_length: 15
j_call: TRBJ1-4
d_call: .
v_call: TRBV27
clone_size: .
cdr3_aa: CASSFQGTDYEKLFF
cdr3_nt: TGTGCCAGCAGTTTTCAGGGGACGGATTATGAAAAACTGTTTTTT

cdr3_length: 15
j_call: TRBJ2-1
d_call: TRBD2
v_call: TRBV27
clone_size: .
cdr3_aa: CASSLIAGVNSEQFF
cdr3_nt: TGTGCCAGCAGTTTAATAGCGGGAGTTAACTCTGAGCAGTTCTTC

cdr3_length: 13
j_call: TRBJ2-1
d_call: .
v_call: TRBV14
clone_size: .
cdr3_aa: CASSLRPGGEQFF
cdr3_nt: TGTGCCAGCAGCCTGCGACCCGGGGGTGAGCAGTTCTTC

cdr3_length: 14
j_call: TRBJ2-5
d_call: .
v_call: TRBV11-2
clone_size: .
cdr3_aa: CASSPGRRQETQYF
cdr3_nt: TGTGCCAGCAGCCCGGGGAGGAGACAAGAGACCCAGTACTTC

cdr3_length: 16
j_call: TRBJ1-3
d_call: TRBD1
v_call: TRBV4-1
clone_size: .
cdr3_aa: CASSQNDRVGGNTIYF
cdr3_nt: TGCGCCAGCAGCCAAAATGACAGGGTCGGGGGAAACACCATATATTTT

cdr3_length: 15
j_call: TRBJ2-1
d_call: TRBD2
v_call: TRBV2
clone_size: .
cdr3_aa: CASSDRDYLYNEQFF
cdr3_nt: TGTGCCAGCAGTGATAGGGACTACCTTTACAATGAGCAGTTCTTC

cdr3_length: 14
j_call: TRBJ2-7
d_call: TRBD1
v_call: TRBV9
clone_size: .
cdr3_aa: CASSVGTGFYEQYF
cdr3_nt: TGTGCCAGCAGCGTAGGGACAGGATTCTACGAGCAGTACTTC

cdr3_length: 15
j_call: TRBJ1-3
d_call: .
v_call: TRBV19
clone_size: .
cdr3_aa: CASSIIASSGNTIYF
cdr3_nt: TGTGCCAGTAGTATAATAGCGTCCTCTGGAAACACCATATATTTT

cdr3_length: 15
j_call: TRBJ1-6
d_call: .
v_call: TRBV5-6
clone_size: .
cdr3_aa: CASSLATGFNSPLHF
cdr3_nt: TGTGCCAGCAGCTTGGCCACAGGGTTTAATTCACCCCTCCACTTT

cdr3_length: 15
j_call: TRBJ1-1
d_call: .
v_call: TRBV6-1
clone_size: .
cdr3_aa: CASSEWAQMNTEAFF
cdr3_nt: TGTGCCAGCAGTGAATGGGCGCAGATGAACACTGAAGCTTTCTTT

cdr3_length: 13
j_call: TRBJ1-1
d_call: TRBD1
v_call: TRBV29-1
clone_size: .
cdr3_aa: CSARDSLNTEAFF
cdr3_nt: TGCAGCGCAAGGGACAGTCTGAACACTGAAGCTTTCTTT

cdr3_length: 15
j_call: TRBJ1-2
d_call: .
v_call: TRBV5-4
clone_size: .
cdr3_aa: CASSSPGDTNYGYTF
cdr3_nt: TGTGCCAGCAGCTCTCCAGGGGATACTAACTATGGCTACACCTTC

cdr3_length: 15
j_call: TRBJ1-4
d_call: .
v_call: TRBV5-5
clone_size: .
cdr3_aa: CASSLGASTNEKLFF
cdr3_nt: TGTGCCAGCAGCTTGGGCGCTTCAACTAATGAAAAACTGTTTTTT

cdr3_length: 14
j_call: TRBJ1-5
d_call: TRBD1
v_call: TRBV6-5
clone_size: .
cdr3_aa: CASGLGTANQPQHF
cdr3_nt: TGTGCCAGCGGACTCGGGACAGCAAATCAGCCCCAGCATTTT

cdr3_length: 15
j_call: TRBJ2-2
d_call: .
v_call: TRBV5-1
clone_size: .
cdr3_aa: CASSANRGGAGELFF
cdr3_nt: TGCGCCAGCAGCGCAAACAGGGGGGGCGCCGGGGAGCTGTTTTTT

cdr3_length: 17
j_call: TRBJ1-1
d_call: TRBD1
v_call: TRBV5-1
clone_size: .
cdr3_aa: CASSLVDRGRGDTEAFF
cdr3_nt: TGCGCCAGCAGCTTGGTCGACAGGGGGCGAGGGGACACTGAAGCTTTCTTT

cdr3_length: 15
j_call: TRBJ2-7
d_call: TRBD2
v_call: TRBV6-1
clone_size: .
cdr3_aa: CASSGTSGDLSEQYF
cdr3_nt: TGTGCCAGCAGTGGAACTAGCGGGGACCTCTCCGAGCAGTACTTC

cdr3_length: 19
j_call: TRBJ2-2
d_call: .
v_call: TRBV27
clone_size: .
cdr3_aa: CASSLSTGRILGGTGELFF
cdr3_nt: TGTGCCAGCAGTTTATCGACAGGACGAATACTCGGAGGTACCGGGGAGCTGTTTTTT

cdr3_length: 14
j_call: TRBJ2-7
d_call: .
v_call: TRBV5-4
clone_size: .
cdr3_aa: CASSPTPGGYEQYF
cdr3_nt: TGTGCCAGCAGCCCAACTCCCGGGGGTTACGAGCAGTACTTC

cdr3_length: 17
j_call: TRBJ1-3
d_call: .
v_call: TRBV5-6
clone_size: .
cdr3_aa: CASSFTGTLTRGNTIYF
cdr3_nt: TGTGCCAGCAGCTTTACCGGGACTCTTACGCGAGGAAACACCATATATTTT

cdr3_length: 14
j_call: TRBJ1-5
d_call: .
v_call: TRBV6-1
clone_size: .
cdr3_aa: CASTVPPSNQPQHF
cdr3_nt: TGTGCCAGCACTGTCCCTCCTAGCAATCAGCCCCAGCATTTT

cdr3_length: 18
j_call: TRBJ1-5
d_call: TRBD1
v_call: TRBV6-1
clone_size: .
cdr3_aa: CASSDSSNRQGLNQPQHF
cdr3_nt: TGTGCCAGCAGTGATTCCTCAAATCGACAGGGCCTCAATCAGCCCCAGCATTTT

cdr3_length: 16
j_call: TRBJ2-6
d_call: TRBD1
v_call: TRBV28
clone_size: .
cdr3_aa: CASSPFRGLGANVLTF
cdr3_nt: TGTGCCAGCAGTCCGTTCAGGGGGCTTGGGGCCAACGTCCTGACTTTC

cdr3_length: 16
j_call: TRBJ1-1
d_call: TRBD1
v_call: TRBV9
clone_size: .
cdr3_aa: CASSVESTGAFTEAFF
cdr3_nt: TGTGCCAGCAGCGTAGAATCGACAGGGGCATTCACTGAAGCTTTCTTT

cdr3_length: 15
j_call: TRBJ1-1
d_call: .
v_call: TRBV7-2
clone_size: .
cdr3_aa: CASTQWGGRDTEAFF
cdr3_nt: TGTGCCAGCACCCAATGGGGGGGACGGGACACTGAAGCTTTCTTT

cdr3_length: 14
j_call: TRBJ1-2
d_call: TRBD1
v_call: TRBV11-2
clone_size: .
cdr3_aa: CASSPSTGSYGYTF
cdr3_nt: TGTGCCAGCAGCCCATCGACAGGGTCCTATGGCTACACCTTC

cdr3_length: 18
j_call: TRBJ1-5
d_call: .
v_call: TRBV11-2
clone_size: .
cdr3_aa: CASSLDAVEKGGYQPQHF
cdr3_nt: TGTGCCAGCAGCTTAGACGCGGTGGAAAAGGGCGGGTATCAGCCCCAGCATTTT

cdr3_length: 15
j_call: TRBJ1-2
d_call: TRBD1
v_call: TRBV4-2
clone_size: once
cdr3_aa: CASSQRRQGATGYTF
cdr3_nt: TGTGCCAGCAGCCAAAGGAGACAGGGGGCGACTGGCTACACCTTC

cdr3_length: 13
j_call: TRBJ2-5
d_call: .
v_call: TRBV30
clone_size: .
cdr3_aa: CAWSRGGAETQYF
cdr3_nt: TGTGCCTGGAGTAGGGGGGGGGCGGAGACCCAGTACTTC

cdr3_length: 13
j_call: TRBJ1-2
d_call: TRBD1
v_call: TRBV6-5
clone_size: .
cdr3_aa: CASRPGTGHGYTF
cdr3_nt: TGTGCCAGCAGACCCGGGACAGGGCATGGCTACACCTTC

cdr3_length: 13
j_call: TRBJ1-1
d_call: .
v_call: TRBV30
clone_size: .
cdr3_aa: CAWRGAMNTEAFF
cdr3_nt: TGTGCCTGGAGGGGGGCTATGAACACTGAAGCTTTCTTT

cdr3_length: 16
j_call: TRBJ2-1
d_call: TRBD2
v_call: TRBV18
clone_size: .
cdr3_aa: CASSQLAASSYNEQFF
cdr3_nt: TGTGCCAGCTCACAACTAGCGGCCAGCTCCTACAATGAGCAGTTCTTC

cdr3_length: 19
j_call: TRBJ1-2
d_call: TRBD1
v_call: TRBV28
clone_size: .
cdr3_aa: CASSLWGKTGGSDVYGYTF
cdr3_nt: TGTGCCAGCAGTTTGTGGGGGAAGACAGGGGGCTCTGATGTCTATGGCTACACCTTC

cdr3_length: 15
j_call: TRBJ1-1
d_call: .
v_call: TRBV14
clone_size: once
cdr3_aa: CASSLIPTENTEAFF
cdr3_nt: TGTGCCAGCAGCCTCATTCCGACAGAGAACACTGAAGCTTTCTTT

cdr3_length: 15
j_call: TRBJ2-7
d_call: TRBD1
v_call: TRBV6-1
clone_size: .
cdr3_aa: CASSGWTGSSYEQYF
cdr3_nt: TGTGCCAGCAGTGGGTGGACAGGGAGCTCCTACGAGCAGTACTTC

cdr3_length: 19
j_call: TRBJ2-5
d_call: TRBD1
v_call: TRBV5-3
clone_size: .
cdr3_aa: CARSLKSAQGARVGETQYF
cdr3_nt: TGTGCCAGAAGCTTGAAGTCAGCACAGGGGGCCCGTGTTGGAGAGACCCAGTACTTC

cdr3_length: 12
j_call: TRBJ2-5
d_call: .
v_call: TRBV5-1
clone_size: .
cdr3_aa: CASSLIGETQYF
cdr3_nt: TGCGCCAGCAGCTTAATCGGAGAGACCCAGTACTTC

cdr3_length: 15
j_call: TRBJ2-4
d_call: TRBD2
v_call: TRBV7-9
clone_size: .
cdr3_aa: CASSLASDWEGIQYF
cdr3_nt: TGTGCCAGCAGCTTAGCTTCGGACTGGGAGGGCATTCAGTACTTC

cdr3_length: 13
j_call: TRBJ2-1
d_call: .
v_call: TRBV11-1
clone_size: .
cdr3_aa: CASSFTETNEQFF
cdr3_nt: TGTGCCAGCAGCTTCACAGAAACCAATGAGCAGTTCTTC

cdr3_length: 13
j_call: TRBJ1-2
d_call: .
v_call: TRBV25-1
clone_size: .
cdr3_aa: CASSVLSGYGYTF
cdr3_nt: TGTGCCAGCAGTGTGTTGTCGGGCTATGGCTACACCTTC

cdr3_length: 15
j_call: TRBJ2-2
d_call: TRBD1
v_call: TRBV5-1
clone_size: .
cdr3_aa: CASRKTGIGTGELFF
cdr3_nt: TGCGCCAGCAGAAAGACAGGGATCGGCACCGGGGAGCTGTTTTTT

cdr3_length: 18
j_call: TRBJ2-3
d_call: TRBD2
v_call: TRBV11-3
clone_size: .
cdr3_aa: CASSAALVAGGGTDTQYF
cdr3_nt: TGTGCCAGCAGCGCCGCACTGGTTGCGGGGGGGGGCACAGATACGCAGTATTTT

cdr3_length: 18
j_call: TRBJ2-3
d_call: TRBD2
v_call: TRBV14
clone_size: .
cdr3_aa: CASSQGIDAGGITDTQYF
cdr3_nt: TGTGCCAGCAGCCAAGGAATAGACGCGGGAGGTATTACAGATACGCAGTATTTT

cdr3_length: 13
j_call: TRBJ1-5
d_call: .
v_call: TRBV11-2
clone_size: .
cdr3_aa: CASSIGQNQPQHF
cdr3_nt: TGTGCCAGCAGCATCGGACAGAATCAGCCCCAGCATTTT

cdr3_length: 15
j_call: TRBJ2-1
d_call: TRBD1
v_call: TRBV10-1
clone_size: .
cdr3_aa: CASSEDRGGYNEQFF
cdr3_nt: TGCGCCAGCAGTGAGGACAGGGGAGGATACAATGAGCAGTTCTTC

cdr3_length: 15
j_call: TRBJ2-5
d_call: TRBD2
v_call: TRBV7-9
clone_size: once
cdr3_aa: CASSPPGGEEETQYF
cdr3_nt: TGTGCCAGCAGCCCCCCCGGGGGGGAAGAAGAGACCCAGTACTTC

cdr3_length: 14
j_call: TRBJ1-5
d_call: TRBD1
v_call: TRBV2
clone_size: few
cdr3_aa: CASSDDRGNQPQHF
cdr3_nt: TGTGCCAGCAGTGACGACAGGGGCAATCAGCCCCAGCATTTT

cdr3_length: 16
j_call: TRBJ1-5
d_call: .
v_call: TRBV6-5
clone_size: .
cdr3_aa: CASSYSLGSGPEAQHF
cdr3_nt: TGTGCCAGCAGTTACTCTCTCGGGTCAGGGCCAGAGGCCCAGCATTTT

cdr3_length: 15
j_call: TRBJ2-7
d_call: TRBD1
v_call: TRBV13
clone_size: .
cdr3_aa: CASSHRDSSSYEQYF
cdr3_nt: TGTGCCAGCAGCCATCGGGACAGCAGCTCCTACGAGCAGTACTTC

cdr3_length: 17
j_call: TRBJ2-2
d_call: TRBD1
v_call: TRBV7-9
clone_size: .
cdr3_aa: CASSLAGTGPLTGELFF
cdr3_nt: TGTGCCAGCAGCTTAGCGGGGACAGGGCCCCTCACCGGGGAGCTGTTTTTT

cdr3_length: 11
j_call: TRBJ1-4
d_call: .
v_call: TRBV5-1
clone_size: .
cdr3_aa: CASSGGRGLFF
cdr3_nt: TGCGCCAGCAGTGGCGGGCGGGGACTGTTTTTT